These 16 T cell receptor beta chains originate from one sample sequenced in a study of T cell repertoires in cytomegalovirus infection. MiXCR, run by TCRdb on the reads, gives a single entry per CDR3 protein. The data contain 150,000 to 160,000 distinct CDR3 sequences, 20% to 30% of them singletons. The specimen sequenced was PBMCs. The receptors stem from a human donor in good health (CMV status not recorded). Some clones in this sample may be carry-over from other donors' samples.

This chain links TRBV20-1 with TRBJ2-7, with 8 bases identical to TRBD1. Germline lookup yields CDR1 DFQATT and CDR2 SNEGSKA (reference sequence). The CDR3 has 13 residues. Unmatched junction bases numbered 8, after V lost 6 bases and J lost 4 bases. CDR3 loop: CSAPGQAEYEQYF. CDR3 coding DNA: TGCAGTGCCCCGGGACAGGCGGAGTACGAGCAGTACTTC.

The chain uses TRBV28 and TRBJ1-2; 10 nucleotides align to TRBD1. With V trimmed by 8 bases and J by 7 bases, 1 base remained unmatched. This CDR3 has 11 residues. The germline gives CDR1 MDHEN, CDR2 SYDVKM. CDR3 bases: TGTGCCAGCGGGACAGGGGTTGGCTACACCTTC. It translates to CASGTGVGYTF.

Only one count was recorded for this clonotype. This may be a read error: a much more frequent sequence differs by one nucleotide. V is TRBV7-2 and J is TRBJ2-7; D not resolved. Per the germline V gene, CDR1 is SGHTA and CDR2 is FQGNSA. The CDR3 is made up of 12 amino acids. V was pared by 0 bases and J by 6 bases, with 6 bases between. This CDR3 is CASSLATCEQYF. CDR3 nucleotide sequence: TGTGCCAGCAGCTTAGCAACCTGCGAGCAGTACTTC.

This chain uses TRBV5-6 with TRBJ2-5, with D hard to call. Germline CDR1 reads SGHDT; CDR2 reads YYEEEE. With 1 base removed from V and 5 bases from J, the gap between germline ends came to 6 bases. The CDR3 is made up of 12 amino acids. CDR3 protein: CASSLTLETQYF. The CDR3 coding sequence is TGTGCCAGCAGCTTGACCTTGGAGACCCAGTACTTC.

This clonotype was detected only a few times. V gene TRBV29-1 combines with J gene TRBJ2-5, with 7 nucleotides matching TRBD2. The trim removed 6 bases at V and 4 bases at J, leaving 8 bases unmatched. The CDR3 runs to 13 residues. Germline CDR1 SQVTM, CDR2 ANQGSEA. The CDR3 sequence: CSVAGTGGETQYF. In DNA, the CDR3 is TGCAGCGTCGCCGGGACGGGGGGAGAGACCCAGTACTTC.

V usage is TRBV5-1 and J usage is TRBJ1-2; TRBD1 matches at 8 bases. The CDR3 extends over 16 amino acids. Germline values: CDR1 SGHRS, CDR2 YFSETQ. With 4 bases clipped from V and 3 bases from J, the junction kept 11 bases outside the gene matches. The CDR3 region is CASSPRGQGRDYGYTF. DNA of the CDR3: TGCGCCAGCAGCCCACGAGGACAGGGCAGGGACTATGGCTACACCTTC.

This clonotype was counted at least ten times. V usage is TRBV11-2 and J usage is TRBJ2-3; a weak D match, TRBD2 (7 bases). V lost 1 base to trimming and J lost 3 bases, with 20 bases between them. Germline CDR1 is SGHAT and CDR2 is FQNNGV. This CDR3 region has 18 residues. The CDR3 DNA follows: TGTGCCAGCAGCTTAGTGGCCGGGGGGACAACCCGGACAGATACGCAGTATTTT. This sequence encodes CASSLVAGGTTRTDTQYF. Full variable domain (missing parts from reference TRBV11-2 and TRBJ2-3): EAGVAQSPRYKIIEKRQSVAFWCNPISGHATLYWYQQILGQGPKLLIQFQNNGVVDDSQLPKDRFSAERLKGVDSTLKIQPAKLEDSAVYLCASSLVAGGTTRTDTQYFGPGTRLTVL.

The chain uses TRBV14 and TRBJ1-1, with D uncertain. V was pared by 3 bases and J by 2 bases, with 10 bases between. This CDR3 is 14 amino acids long. CDR1 is SGHDN, CDR2 FVKESK, per germline. The DNA of the CDR3 is TGTGCCAGCAGCCAGCGGGAGCCAAACACTGAAGCTTTCTTT. Translated: CASSQREPNTEAFF.

In the case of this clonotype: Since a much larger clone is just one base distant, this may be a read error. The gene calls are TRBV7-2 and TRBJ1-6, with 9 bases matching TRBD1. CDR3 length equals 15 residues. CDR1 SGHTA and CDR2 FQGNSA come from the germline V gene. CDR3 in amino acids: CASSLVQGARSPLNF. CDR3 DNA sequence: TGTGCCAGCAGCTTAGTACAGGGGGCGCGATCACCCCTCAACTTT.

The V and J genes are TRBV7-8 and TRBJ2-7; TRBD2 is a possible D gene (6 bases). V gave up 2 bases and J gave up 3 bases, with 8 bases separating them. Per the germline V gene, CDR1 is SGHVS and CDR2 is FQNEAQ. CDR3 length equals 13 residues. This CDR3 reads CASSLWEDYEQYF. The CDR3 region has the DNA TGTGCCAGCAGCTTATGGGAGGACTACGAGCAGTACTTC. Full variable domain (remainder filled in from reference TRBV7-8 and TRBJ2-7): GAGVSQSPRYKVAKRGQDVALRCDPISGHVSLFWYQQALGQGPEFLTYFQNEAQLDKSGLPSDRFFAERPEGSVSTLKIQRTQQEDSAVYLCASSLWEDYEQYFGPGTRLTVT.

The chain combines TRBV19 with TRBJ2-1; possibly TRBD2 for D (5 bases). In germline, CDR1 is LNHDA, CDR2 SQIVND (reference sequence). The V and J ends lost 1 base and 0 bases respectively, with 13 bases between them. CDR3 length: 17 residues. CDR3 coding DNA: TGTGCCAGTAGTATAGTCGGGGTTACGAGCTCCTACAATGAGCAGTTCTTC. This encodes CASSIVGVTSSYNEQFF.

This clonotype was found a few times. This chain uses TRBV7-3 with TRBJ2-1; D not certain. The V end lost 4 bases, the J end lost 6 bases, and 10 bases lay between the germline ends. Per germline, CDR1 SGHTA and CDR2 FQGTGA. The CDR3 is 13 residues long. As DNA, the CDR3 is TGTGCCAGCAGCTCTATCGGTGTCAATGAGCAGTTCTTC. Residues: CASSSIGVNEQFF. Together with reference TRBV7-3 and TRBJ2-1, the CDR3 gives the full variable domain: GAGVSQTPSNKVTEKGKYVELRCDPISGHTALYWYRQSLGQGPEFLIYFQGTGAADDSGLPNDRFFAVRPEGSVSTLKIQRTERGDSAVYLCASSSIGVNEQFFGPGTRLTVL.

As DNA, the CDR3 is TGTGCCAGCAGCCCAACTGCCTCCGGGACAGGGTGGGAGACCCAGTACTTC. Translating gives CASSPTASGTGWETQYF. The chain joins TRBV7-9 to TRBJ2-5, with TRBD1 matching 9 bases. Germline CDR1 and CDR2: SEHNR and FQNEAQ (reference sequence). V shed 5 bases, J shed 5 bases, and the junction held 15 bases outside the gene matches. The CDR3 is 17 residues long. The whole variable domain, filled in from reference TRBV7-9 and TRBJ2-5, reads DTGVSQNPRHKITKRGQNVTFRCDPISEHNRLYWYRQTLGQGPEFLTYFQNEAQLEKSRLLSDRFSAERPKGSFSTLEIQRTEQGDSAMYLCASSPTASGTGWETQYFGPGTRLLVL.

V is TRBV6-5 and J is TRBJ2-1; 7 nucleotides match TRBD1. Per germline, CDR1 MNHEY and CDR2 SVGAGI. J gave up 0 bases and V 6 bases, and 5 bases lay outside the gene matches. The CDR3 sequence is 15 residues long. CDR3 nucleotides: TGTGCCAGCAGGTCGGGACAGTACTCCTACAATGAGCAGTTCTTC. Residues: CASRSGQYSYNEQFF.

The rearrangement uses TRBV4-1 and TRBJ2-1; TRBD2 matches at 14 bases. Germline loops: CDR1 MGHRA, CDR2 YSYEKL. Trimming cost V 8 bases and J 15 bases; bases outside gene matches: 6. The CDR3 length is 12 residues. CDR3 amino acids: CASRGTSGRLFF. In nucleotides, the CDR3 is TGCGCCAGCCGCGGGACTAGCGGGAGACTGTTCTTC.

To note about this clonotype: This may arise from a read error, as a much more abundant clone is one base away. V is TRBV29-1 and J is TRBJ1-1; unclear D gene. The V gene's germline CDR1 is SQVTM and CDR2 ANQGSEA. V gave up 4 bases and J gave up 2 bases, with 11 bases separating them. The CDR3 is 13 residues long. CDR3 coding DNA: TGCAGCGTTGCCGGCCCCTGTAACACTGAAGCTTTCTTT. Translating it yields CSVAGPCNTEAFF. The variable domain in full, with the rest retrieved from reference TRBV29-1 and TRBJ1-1, is SAVISQKPSRDICQRGTSLTIQCQVDSQVTMMFWYRQQPGQSLTLIATANQGSEATYESGFVIDKFPISRPNLTFSTLTVSNMSPEDSSIYLCSVAGPCNTEAFFGQGTRLTVV.